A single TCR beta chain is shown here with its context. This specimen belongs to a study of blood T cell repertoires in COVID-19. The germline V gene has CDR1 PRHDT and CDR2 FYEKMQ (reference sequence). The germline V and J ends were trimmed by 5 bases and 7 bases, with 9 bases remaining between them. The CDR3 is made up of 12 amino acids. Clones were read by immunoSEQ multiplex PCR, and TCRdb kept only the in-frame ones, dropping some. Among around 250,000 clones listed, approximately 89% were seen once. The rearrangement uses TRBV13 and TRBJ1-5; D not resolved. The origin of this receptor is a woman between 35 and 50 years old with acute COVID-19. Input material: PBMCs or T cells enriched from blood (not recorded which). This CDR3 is CASSLRSQPQHF. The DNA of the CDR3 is TGTGCCAGCAGCCTCAGATCACAGCCCCAGCATTTT. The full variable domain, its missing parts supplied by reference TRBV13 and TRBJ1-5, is AAGVIQSPRHLIKEKRETATLKCYPIPRHDTVYWYQQGPGQDPQFLISFYEKMQSDKGSIPDRFSAQQFSDYHSELNMSSLELGDSALYFCASSLRSQPQHFGDGTRLSIL.